The 32 T cell receptor beta chains given below trace back to one sample, sequenced in a study of T cell responses to AZD1222 COVID-19 vaccine. Produced via immunoSEQ multiplex PCR; TCRdb's table is partial and in-frame only. The repertoire includes tens of thousands of clones, about 88% of them detected once, and more than 20% sits in the top ten. Material: peripheral blood, obtained 28 days after the second dose of the MenACWY control vaccine. These receptors were taken from an adult who received the MenACWY meningococcal vaccine as a control.

The chain carries TRBV15 and TRBJ1-1; D might be TRBD1 (5 bases). Trimming took 0 bases from V and 5 from J, leaving 13 bases between them. The CDR3 spans 15 residues. CDR1 is LNHNV, CDR2 YYDKDF, per germline (reference sequence). CDR3 residues: CATSRDERTQTEAFF. The DNA for the CDR3 is TGTGCCACCAGCAGAGATGAAAGGACACAGACTGAAGCTTTCTTT.

The rearrangement joins TRBV27 to TRBJ2-3; D unresolved. The CDR3 spans 12 residues. Germline V gene sequence: CDR1 MNHEY, CDR2 SMNVEV (reference sequence). V was pared by 5 bases and J by 4 bases, with 7 bases between. The CDR3 sequence is CASSTRSDTQYF. In DNA, the CDR3 is TGTGCCAGCAGTACCCGATCAGATACGCAGTATTTT.

V and J are TRBV5-1 and TRBJ1-4; the D is unclear. Germline loops: CDR1 SGHRS, CDR2 YFSETQ. Deletions cut 0 bases from V and 8 bases from J, with 14 bases between. This CDR3 contains 15 residues. The CDR3 DNA follows: TGCGCCAGCAGCTTGGCCAGTACCACGGGGGAAAAACTGTTTTTT. As protein: CASSLASTTGEKLFF.

The V and J genes are TRBV3-1 (or the pseudogene TRBV3-2) and TRBJ1-5, with D possibly being TRBD1 (5 bases). The CDR3 consists of 14 residues. The germline CDR1 and CDR2 sequences are LGHDT and YNNKEL (reference sequence). V shed 2 bases and J shed 7 bases, with 12 bases lying between them. The CDR3 spells CASSQSREVQPQHF. The CDR3 DNA is TGTGCCAGCAGCCAATCCAGGGAGGTCCAGCCCCAGCATTTT.

This chain connects TRBV10-1 to TRBJ2-1; 10 positions match TRBD2. The CDR3 runs to 14 residues. V lost 5 bases to trimming and J lost 8 bases; unmatched junction nucleotides: 6. The germline V gene has CDR1 WNHNN and CDR2 SYGVQD (reference sequence). This CDR3 is CASSKSGRGDEQFF. CDR3 in DNA: TGCGCCAGCAGTAAGAGCGGGAGGGGAGATGAGCAGTTCTTC.

This clone was recorded once. The chain links TRBV5-6 to TRBJ2-2; 10 bases are a match to TRBD1. The J segment lost 4 bases and the V segment lost 3 bases, leaving 6 bases of the junction unmatched. The CDR3 runs 16 residues. Germline CDR1 SGHDT, CDR2 YYEEEE. DNA of the CDR3: TGTGCCAGCAGCTATGGACAGGGGGTTGTCACCGGGGAGCTGTTTTTT. It yields the protein CASSYGQGVVTGELFF.

This clone was picked up one time. The J gene is TRBJ1-1, the V gene TRBV21-1; the table's D call of TRBD1 was not tested on the DNA. TRBV21-1 is noted as a pseudogene. This CDR3 is 15 amino acids long. CDR3 nucleotide sequence: TGTGCCAGCAGCTCCCGGACAGGGGGGAACACTGAAGCTTTCTTT. Its translation is CASSSRTGGNTEAFF.

J is TRBJ1-4 and V is TRBV28; D may be TRBD1 (6 bases). The CDR3 has 12 residues. CDR1 is MDHEN and CDR2 is SYDVKM in the germline V gene. The germline V and J ends were trimmed by 10 bases and 2 bases, with 8 bases remaining between them. For the CDR3, the DNA is TGTGCCATTAGGGGGACTAATGAAAAACTGTTTTTT. Residues: CAIRGTNEKLFF.

This chain joins TRBV7-9 and TRBJ2-5, with TRBD1 matching over 9 bases. The CDR3 totals 15 residues. The ends lost 5 bases at V and 2 bases at J; junction bases unmatched: 6. CDR1 SEHNR and CDR2 FQNEAQ come from the germline V gene (reference sequence). CDR3 nucleotides: TGTGCCAGCAGCCCAGGGGACAGGGAGCAAGAGACCCAGTACTTC. This encodes CASSPGDREQETQYF.

This chain joins TRBV6-5 and TRBJ1-6; TRBD1 matches at 10 bases. The germline V gene has CDR1 MNHEY and CDR2 SVGAGI. J was trimmed by 10 bases and V by 0 bases; bases with no gene match: 6. The CDR3 runs to 16 residues. CDR3 sequence (DNA): TGTGCCAGCAGTTACTCGGACAGGGGGTTGAGGTCACCCCTCCACTTT. Amino acid sequence: CASSYSDRGLRSPLHF.

The V and J genes are TRBV28 and TRBJ2-2; D might be TRBD1 (6 bases). V was clipped by 6 bases and J by 7 bases, with 15 bases between them. Germline values: CDR1 MDHEN, CDR2 SYDVKM. CDR3 size: 14 residues. In nucleotides, the CDR3 is TGTGCCAGCAGCCTCACAGGGAGTGGCGGGGAGCTGTTTTTT. It translates to CASSLTGSGGELFF.

This clone was seen a few times. The V gene is TRBV27, the J gene TRBJ2-7; 9 bases fit TRBD2. Per the germline V gene, CDR1 is MNHEY and CDR2 is SMNVEV (reference sequence). The CDR3 is 15 amino acids. After removal of 4 bases from V and 2 bases from J, the junction contained 6 bases not matched to a gene. The CDR3 reads CASSSPGLATYEQYF. The DNA for the CDR3 is TGTGCCAGCAGTTCGCCGGGACTAGCTACCTACGAGCAGTACTTC.

The chain recombines TRBV18 with TRBJ2-4; no reliable D call. Trimming shortened V by 2 bases and J by 7 bases, and 6 bases separated the two germline ends. There are 12 residues in the CDR3. Germline assignment: CDR1 KGHSH and CDR2 LQKENI. In nucleotides, the CDR3 is TGTGCCAGCTCACCAGACCGCAACATTCAGTACTTC. It translates to CASSPDRNIQYF.

The J gene is TRBJ2-1, the V gene TRBV10-3; D perhaps matches TRBD2 (7 bases). V shed 11 bases and J shed 10 bases, with 24 bases lying between them. The V gene's germline CDR1 is ENHRY and CDR2 SYGVKD. The CDR3 has 14 residues. The CDR3 protein is CASQRSGTSGEQFF. In DNA, the CDR3 is TGTGCCTCCCAAAGGAGCGGGACATCAGGCGAGCAGTTCTTC.

The chain joins TRBV7-3 to TRBJ2-1, with 12 bases identical to TRBD2. The CDR3 length is 17 residues. J was trimmed by 2 bases and V by 5 bases; bases with no gene match: 7. The germline CDR1 and CDR2 sequences are SGHTA and FQGTGA. CDR3 DNA sequence: TGTGCCAGCAGCCCGCGACTAGCGGGAGCCACCTACAATGAGCAGTTCTTC. Amino acids: CASSPRLAGATYNEQFF.

In this sample, this clone is medium-sized. The genes are TRBV6-4 and TRBJ1-2, with unresolved D. V shed 3 bases and J shed 6 bases, with 14 bases lying between them. CDR1 is MRHNA, CDR2 SNTAGT, per germline. The CDR3 length is 14 residues. DNA of the CDR3: TGTGCCAGCAGTGAGGGTTCGGCAGCCGATGGCTACACCTTC. Protein sequence: CASSEGSAADGYTF.

This clone was detected only a few times. The chain combines TRBV27 with TRBJ2-7; 7 nucleotides agree with TRBD1. With 5 bases clipped from V and 6 bases from J, the junction kept 10 bases outside the gene matches. CDR1 is MNHEY and CDR2 is SMNVEV in the germline V gene (reference sequence). This CDR3 region has 14 residues. The CDR3 spells CASSRRDSGSEQYF. CDR3 DNA sequence: TGTGCCAGCAGTCGTAGGGACAGTGGAAGCGAGCAGTACTTC.

The chain uses TRBV6-4 and TRBJ1-3; TRBD1 matches 10 bases. This CDR3 is built from 16 residues. The ends lost 7 bases at V and 4 bases at J; junction bases unmatched: 10. Germline V lookup: CDR1 MRHNA, CDR2 SNTAGT. The CDR3, as DNA: TGTGCCAGCACCGAACGACAGGGGGCGAGAGGAAACACCATATATTTT. Amino acids: CASTERQGARGNTIYF.

The rearrangement joins TRBV4-1 to TRBJ2-7; 7 bases match TRBD2. The germline V gene has CDR1 MGHRA and CDR2 YSYEKL. Germline trimming cut 11 bases from V and 0 bases from J; bases unmatched to any gene: 10. This CDR3 has 14 residues. The DNA of the CDR3 is TGCGCCCTTGGGGGAGGGAAAAGCTCCTACGAGCAGTACTTC. This gives the protein CALGGGKSSYEQYF.

The V call is TRBV19, the J call TRBJ2-7; 9 nucleotides align to TRBD1. Trimming took 4 bases from V and 7 from J; bases not matched to a gene: 8. This CDR3 has 14 amino acids. Germline CDR1 is LNHDA and CDR2 is SQIVND (reference sequence). The CDR3 here is CASSTTGGAKEQYF. For the CDR3, the DNA is TGTGCCAGTAGTACCACAGGGGGCGCGAAGGAGCAGTACTTC.

The chain joins TRBV4-1 to TRBJ2-4, with D perhaps assigned TRBD1 or TRBD2 (6 bases each). V lost 0 bases, J lost 2 bases, and 17 bases lay in between. This CDR3 has 18 amino acids. Germline loops: CDR1 MGHRA, CDR2 YSYEKL. The DNA for the CDR3 is TGCGCCAGCAGCCAAGAAGGGGGACCGGGGGATCCCAAAAACATTCAGTACTTC. Translation gives CASSQEGGPGDPKNIQYF.

This clone was seen only once. The chain employs TRBV6-6 and TRBJ1-1; D gene unclear. CDR1 MNHNY and CDR2 SVGAGI come from the germline V gene (reference sequence). Trimming pared 7 bases from V and 2 bases from J, leaving 11 bases between. The CDR3 loop spans 13 amino acids. The CDR3 DNA sequence: TGTGCCAGCATCGGTGCTGTAAACACTGAAGCTTTCTTT. This sequence encodes CASIGAVNTEAFF.

CDR3 DNA sequence: TGTGCCAGCAGCTTGGCGGGGGTTACAGGGCTCAAGTTCTTC. Amino acids: CASSLAGVTGLKFF. The V and J genes are TRBV5-4 and TRBJ2-1, with D perhaps assigned TRBD1 or TRBD2 (6 bases each). The V and J ends lost 0 bases and 14 bases respectively, with 18 bases between them. The CDR3 contains 14 residues. From germline, CDR1 is SGHNT and CDR2 YYREEE (reference sequence).

The chain is built from TRBV11-2 and TRBJ2-7; perhaps D is TRBD1 or TRBD2 (7 bases each). V lost 4 bases and J 5 bases, leaving 15 bases between the germline ends. The CDR3 is 14 residues long. Germline CDR1 reads SGHAT; CDR2 reads FQNNGV. Here the CDR3 reads CASSSYRGGNEQYF. CDR3 bases: TGTGCCAGCAGCTCATACAGGGGAGGGAACGAGCAGTACTTC.

The chain has TRBV6-5 and TRBJ1-2; D remains unclear. Trimming took off 0 bases at V and 7 bases at J, with 9 bases between the two ends. In germline, CDR1 is MNHEY, CDR2 SVGAGI. The length of the CDR3 is 13 residues. The CDR3 here is CASSYSPGSGYTF. CDR3 DNA: TGTGCCAGCAGTTACTCTCCCGGATCTGGCTACACCTTC.

The chain uses TRBV19 and TRBJ2-4; perhaps TRBD1 as D (5 bases). CDR3 length: 15 amino acids. Germline CDR1 is LNHDA and CDR2 is SQIVND (reference sequence). The ends were cut back, 2 bases at V and 0 bases at J, with 8 bases in the middle. DNA of the CDR3: TGTGCCAGTAGTATACGACAGACAGCCAAAAACATTCAGTACTTC. Translating it yields CASSIRQTAKNIQYF.

A remark on this clone: An end of the junction does not agree with germline; a read error may underlie this. The rearrangement links TRBV3-1 (or the pseudogene TRBV3-2) to TRBJ2-1; D is perhaps TRBD2 (5 bases). The CDR3 runs to 14 residues. Germline V CDR1 and CDR2: LGHDT, YNNKEL (reference sequence). The DNA of the CDR3 is TGTGCCAGCAGACAAGTCCGGAGTAGCGATGAGCAGTTCTTC. It encodes CASRQVRSSDEQFF.

The chain combines TRBV20-1 with TRBJ1-5, with D uncertain. Per germline, CDR1 DFQATT and CDR2 SNEGSKA (reference sequence). The germline V and J ends were trimmed by 6 bases and 4 bases, with 4 bases remaining between them. This CDR3 region has 10 residues. The CDR3 DNA sequence: TGCAGTGCAGGGAATCAGCCCCAGCATTTT. Its protein is CSAGNQPQHF.

J is TRBJ2-1 and V is TRBV7-3; D uncertain. Trimming cost V 1 base and J 7 bases, with 14 bases left between them. The CDR3 has 15 residues. The germline V gene encodes CDR1 SGHTA and CDR2 FQGTGA. The CDR3 here is CASSLIGVARNEQFF. CDR3 coding DNA: TGTGCCAGCAGCTTAATTGGGGTGGCGAGGAATGAGCAGTTCTTC.

V is TRBV7-9 and J is TRBJ2-1; D is perhaps TRBD1 (6 bases). In germline, CDR1 is SEHNR, CDR2 FQNEAQ (reference sequence). CDR3 length: 15 residues. Deletions cut 1 base from V and 8 bases from J, with 15 bases between. CDR3 in amino acids: CASSLGPTGRDEQFF. The CDR3 DNA sequence: TGTGCCAGCAGCTTAGGTCCCACAGGGCGGGATGAGCAGTTCTTC.

The J gene is TRBJ2-7, the V gene TRBV14; TRBD2 matches at 13 bases. CDR1 and CDR2 from the germline V gene are SGHDN and FVKESK. Trimming cost V 0 bases and J 4 bases; bases outside gene matches: 6. This CDR3 is 17 amino acids long. The CDR3 here is CASSQDRGLAGIYEQYF. The CDR3 DNA sequence: TGTGCCAGCAGCCAAGATAGGGGACTAGCGGGAATTTACGAGCAGTACTTC.

V gene TRBV27 combines with J gene TRBJ2-7; no clear D. CDR1 is MNHEY and CDR2 is SMNVEV in the germline V gene (reference sequence). Trimming pared 7 bases from V and 0 bases from J, leaving 10 bases between. This CDR3 is built from 13 residues. CDR3 nucleotide sequence: TGTGCCAGCAAGGGCCGAATCTCCTACGAGCAGTACTTC. This sequence encodes CASKGRISYEQYF.